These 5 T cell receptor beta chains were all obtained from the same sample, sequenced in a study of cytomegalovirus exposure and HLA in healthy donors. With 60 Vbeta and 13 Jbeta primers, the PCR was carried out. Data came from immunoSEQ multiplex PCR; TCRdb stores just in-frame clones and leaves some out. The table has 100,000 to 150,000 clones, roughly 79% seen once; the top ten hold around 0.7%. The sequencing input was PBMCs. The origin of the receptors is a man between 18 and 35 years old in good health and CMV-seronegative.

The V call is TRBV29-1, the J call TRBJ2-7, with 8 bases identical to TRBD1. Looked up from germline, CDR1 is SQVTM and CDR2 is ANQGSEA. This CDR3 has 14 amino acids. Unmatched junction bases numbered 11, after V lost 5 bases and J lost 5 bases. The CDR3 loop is CSVTQGARLDEQYF. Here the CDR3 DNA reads TGCAGCGTTACCCAGGGGGCGAGATTGGACGAGCAGTACTTC.

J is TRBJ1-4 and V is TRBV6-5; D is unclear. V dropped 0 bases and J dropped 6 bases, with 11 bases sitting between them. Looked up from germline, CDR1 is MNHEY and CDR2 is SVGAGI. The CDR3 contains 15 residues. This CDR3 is CASSYSGRPDEKLFF. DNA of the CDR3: TGTGCCAGCAGTTACTCGGGCAGACCGGATGAAAAACTGTTTTTT.

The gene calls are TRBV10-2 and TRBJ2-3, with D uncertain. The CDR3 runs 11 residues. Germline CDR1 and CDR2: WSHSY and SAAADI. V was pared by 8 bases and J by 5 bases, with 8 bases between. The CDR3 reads CASGHGDTQYF. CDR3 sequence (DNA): TGCGCCAGCGGGCATGGAGATACGCAGTATTTT.

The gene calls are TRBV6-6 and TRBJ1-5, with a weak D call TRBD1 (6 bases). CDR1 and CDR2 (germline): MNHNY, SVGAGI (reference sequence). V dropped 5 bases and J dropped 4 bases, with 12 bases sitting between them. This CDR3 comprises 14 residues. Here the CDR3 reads CASSHGQINQPQHF. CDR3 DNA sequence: TGTGCCAGCAGTCACGGACAGATAAATCAGCCCCAGCATTTT.

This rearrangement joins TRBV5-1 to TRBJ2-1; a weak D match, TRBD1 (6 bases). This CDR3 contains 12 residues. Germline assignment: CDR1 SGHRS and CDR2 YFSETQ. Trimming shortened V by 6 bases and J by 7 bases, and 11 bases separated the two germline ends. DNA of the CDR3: TGCGCCAGCACCCCTCAGGGGAATGAGCAGTTCTTC. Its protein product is CASTPQGNEQFF.